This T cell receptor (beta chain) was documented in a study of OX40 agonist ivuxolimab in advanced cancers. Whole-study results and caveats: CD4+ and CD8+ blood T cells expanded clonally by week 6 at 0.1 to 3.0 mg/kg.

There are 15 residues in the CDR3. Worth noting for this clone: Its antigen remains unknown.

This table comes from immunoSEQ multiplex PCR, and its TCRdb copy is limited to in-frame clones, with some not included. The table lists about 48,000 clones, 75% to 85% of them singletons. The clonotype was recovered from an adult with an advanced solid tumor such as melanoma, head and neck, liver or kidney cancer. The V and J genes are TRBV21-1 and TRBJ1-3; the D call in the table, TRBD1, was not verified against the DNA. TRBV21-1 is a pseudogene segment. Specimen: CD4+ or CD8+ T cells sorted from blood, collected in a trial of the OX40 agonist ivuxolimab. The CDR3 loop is CASMREQGSGNTIYF. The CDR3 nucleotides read TGTGCCAGCATGAGGGAACAGGGCTCTGGAAACACCATATATTTT.